Each of the 2 T cell receptor beta chains below was sequenced from the same sample in a study of T-cell memory formation after mild COVID-19. TCRdb independently ran MiXCR on the 5' RACE reads; one entry per CDR3 protein. The sample carries 350,000 to 500,000 distinct CDR3 sequences, around a quarter recorded once. Sequences were obtained from PBMCs or a T cell subset sorted from them (not recorded which). Receptor source: an adult woman who had mild COVID-19 (a few samples of this study predate the infection). Cell type and time point are not known.

V is TRBV10-3 and J is TRBJ2-2; 10 nucleotides align to TRBD2. The trim removed 10 bases at V and 4 bases at J, leaving 0 bases unmatched. This CDR3 region has 12 residues. The germline V gene encodes CDR1 ENHRY and CDR2 SYGVKD. The DNA for the CDR3 is TGTGCCACTAGCGGGAGCACCGGGGAGCTGTTTTTT. Translating gives CATSGSTGELFF.

The genes are TRBV29-1 and TRBJ1-2; TRBD1 might be the D (5 bases). Germline V gene data show CDR1 as SQVTM and CDR2 as ANQGSEA. The CDR3 has 12 residues. Trimming shortened V by 4 bases and J by 2 bases, and 8 bases separated the two germline ends. CDR3 protein: CSVGDSNYGYTF. The CDR3 DNA sequence: TGCAGCGTTGGCGACAGCAACTATGGCTACACCTTC.